The T cell receptor beta chain under discussion was sequenced for a study of blood T cell repertoires in COVID-19. Study details: The United States, Italy and Spain were the sources of the acute and convalescent COVID-19 samples. T cells, B-cell-depleted T cells, or PBMCs supplied cDNA or gDNA.

The repertoire was sequenced with immunoSEQ multiplex PCR; TCRdb's copy has only in-frame clones and lacks some. The sample holds 250,000 to 300,000 clones, just under 90% seen once. The study drew participants aged about 18 to 95 years from fewer than 30 US areas. The specimen was PBMCs or T cells enriched from blood (not recorded which). The receptor comes from an older woman who had recovered from COVID-19.

The CDR3 DNA follows: TGTGCCAGCAGCTTAGAAATGTACTACGAGCAGTACTTC. It yields the protein CASSLEMYYEQYF. The chain carries TRBV11-3 and TRBJ2-7; D call uncertain. V shed 0 bases and J shed 3 bases, with 6 bases lying between them. The CDR3 totals 13 residues. CDR1 and CDR2 (germline): SGHNT, YENEEA.